The 21 T cell receptor beta chains below all came from one sample that was sequenced in a study of CD8 T cells in ankylosing spondylitis. TCRdb re-derived calls from the 5' RACE reads in MiXCR, one entry per CDR3 protein. The repertoire includes about 700,000 distinct CDR3 sequences, roughly 20% of them detected once, and under 20% sits in the top ten. No antigen has been identified for these receptors. Whole-study findings and limits: Within ankylosing spondylitis blood, a TCR beta motif made up of seven or eight highly homologous variants appeared to be characteristic.

Sample: blood, either unsorted or a sorted T cell fraction (not recorded which). The origin of the receptors is a male donor with ankylosing spondylitis.

CDR3 loop: CSARDETSGGAYETQYF. As DNA, the CDR3 is TGCAGTGCTAGAGATGAGACTAGCGGGGGGGCTTATGAGACCCAGTACTTC. V and J are TRBV20-1 and TRBJ2-5; 14 bases are shared with TRBD2. V lost 0 bases to trimming and J lost 5 bases; unmatched junction nucleotides: 8. The germline V gene has CDR1 DFQATT and CDR2 SNEGSKA (reference sequence). CDR3 length equals 17 residues.

The genes are TRBV5-1 and TRBJ2-7; 11 positions agree with TRBD2. Trimming removed 6 bases from V and 3 bases from J; junction bases left unmatched: 5. CDR1 is SGHRS, CDR2 YFSETQ, per germline. This CDR3 has 14 residues. In nucleotides, the CDR3 is TGCGCCAGCACCCCTAGCGGGGGGATCTACGAGCAGTACTTC. Residues: CASTPSGGIYEQYF. The complete variable domain, with remaining parts taken from reference TRBV5-1 and TRBJ2-7, reads KAGVTQTPRYLIKTRGQQVTLSCSPISGHRSVSWYQQTPGQGLQFLFEYFSETQRNKGNFPGRFSGRQFSNSRSEMNVSTLELGDSALYLCASTPSGGIYEQYFGPGTRLTVT.

This clonotype occurred a few times. The rearrangement links TRBV6-5 to TRBJ1-2, with a weak D call TRBD1 (6 bases). CDR1 is MNHEY, CDR2 SVGAGI, per germline. The V end was cut by 1 base, the J end by 5 bases, with 17 bases between. This CDR3 has 16 amino acids. The CDR3 reads CASSYFGSRGPYGYTF. The DNA for the CDR3 is TGTGCCAGCAGTTACTTCGGGTCCAGGGGTCCGTATGGCTACACCTTC.

This chain uses TRBV6-1 with TRBJ2-7; D unresolved. Trimming pared 3 bases from V and 4 bases from J, leaving 4 bases between. The CDR3 runs to 11 residues. CDR1 and CDR2 (germline): MNHNS, SASEGT. The DNA for the CDR3 is TGTGCCAGCAGTGACAGGTACGAGCAGTACTTC. It specifies CASSDRYEQYF.

In its sample, this clonotype was seen a few times. The chain links TRBV6-5 to TRBJ2-6, with a tentative D call TRBD2 (6 bases). CDR3 size: 18 residues. Looked up from germline, CDR1 is MNHEY and CDR2 is SVGAGI. Between the trimmed V and J ends, which lost 2 bases and 4 bases, there was a span of 18 bases. CDR3 sequence reads: CASSYGFGGGPGANVLTF. Written as DNA, the CDR3 is TGTGCCAGCAGTTACGGGTTTGGCGGAGGGCCCGGGGCCAACGTCCTGACTTTC.

A few counts support this clonotype. The chain uses TRBV5-1 and TRBJ1-1; D is unclear. Germline CDR1 SGHRS, CDR2 YFSETQ. V was pared by 0 bases and J by 4 bases, with 10 bases between. This CDR3 has 14 residues. The CDR3 DNA sequence: TGCGCCAGCAGCTTGGAGGGTGGTGCCACTGAAGCTTTCTTT. Its protein product is CASSLEGGATEAFF.

There are a few counts of this clonotype. The V gene is TRBV7-2, the J gene TRBJ2-3; perhaps TRBD1 as D (8 bases). There are 15 residues in the CDR3. Germline V gene lookup returns CDR1 SGHTA and CDR2 FQGNSA. Trimming removed 5 bases from V and 7 bases from J, with 19 bases in between. DNA of the CDR3: TGTGCCAGCAGCCCACAGGGGGAGGGTGTATATACGCAGTATTTT. Its translation: CASSPQGEGVYTQYF.

The gene calls are TRBV27 and TRBJ2-1; 12 bases map to TRBD2. There are 14 residues in the CDR3. J gave up 9 bases and V 4 bases, and 4 bases lay outside the gene matches. The germline V gene encodes CDR1 MNHEY and CDR2 SMNVEV (reference sequence). This CDR3 reads CASSSGTSGREQFF. The CDR3 coding sequence is TGTGCCAGCAGTTCCGGGACTAGCGGGCGTGAGCAGTTCTTC.

The V gene is TRBV11-2, the J gene TRBJ2-5, with no clear D. Germline CDR1 reads SGHAT; CDR2 reads FQNNGV. This CDR3 is built from 14 residues. Trimming left V 0 bases short and J 4 bases short, with 9 bases between. In DNA form, the CDR3 reads TGTGCCAGCAGCTTAGATCCGGGCGGAGAGACCCAGTACTTC. Its protein is CASSLDPGGETQYF.

V usage is TRBV28 and J usage is TRBJ2-6; TRBD1 or TRBD2 may be the D gene (6 bases each). V gave up 1 base and J gave up 1 base, with 11 bases separating them. The germline V gene has CDR1 MDHEN and CDR2 SYDVKM. The CDR3 is made up of 17 amino acids. CDR3 in DNA: TGTGCCAGCAGTTTATTCCAGGGGAGGTCTGGGGCCAACGTCCTGACTTTC. Translating it yields CASSLFQGRSGANVLTF.

The chain uses TRBV20-1 and TRBJ2-2, with 10 nucleotides matching TRBD2. CDR3 size: 15 residues. The V segment lost 5 bases and the J segment 8 bases; nucleotides outside the gene matches: 11. Germline assignment: CDR1 DFQATT and CDR2 SNEGSKA (reference sequence). CDR3 in amino acids: CSAFRLAGVLGELFF. CDR3 nucleotide sequence: TGCAGTGCTTTCCGGCTAGCGGGAGTATTGGGGGAGCTGTTTTTT.

This clonotype was counted only a few times. The J gene is TRBJ2-7, the V gene TRBV5-1, with D hard to call. The CDR3 has 14 amino acids. Per germline, CDR1 SGHRS and CDR2 YFSETQ. The V gene lost 0 bases and the J gene lost 3 bases, with 10 bases spanning the gap. The CDR3 DNA sequence: TGCGCCAGCAGCTTGGTGCCAGAGTTCTACGAGCAGTACTTC. This sequence encodes CASSLVPEFYEQYF. The complete variable domain, with remaining parts taken from reference TRBV5-1 and TRBJ2-7, reads KAGVTQTPRYLIKTRGQQVTLSCSPISGHRSVSWYQQTPGQGLQFLFEYFSETQRNKGNFPGRFSGRQFSNSRSEMNVSTLELGDSALYLCASSLVPEFYEQYFGPGTRLTVT.

This clonotype has only a few counts. The chain couples TRBV29-1 to TRBJ1-2, with D possibly being TRBD1 (5 bases). From germline, CDR1 is SQVTM and CDR2 ANQGSEA. Between the trimmed V and J ends, which lost 0 bases and 14 bases, there was a span of 16 bases. The CDR3 loop spans 12 amino acids. The CDR3 region is CSVEDQGRARTF. DNA for the CDR3: TGCAGCGTTGAAGATCAGGGCAGGGCAAGGACCTTC.

This clonotype appeared a few times. V is TRBV7-9 and J is TRBJ1-6; 10 bases match TRBD1. Germline trimming cut 6 bases from V and 7 bases from J; bases unmatched to any gene: 3. The CDR3 totals 14 residues. Germline CDR1 is SEHNR and CDR2 is FQNEAQ (reference sequence). The CDR3 loop is CASRDRGQNSPLHF. CDR3 bases: TGTGCCAGCAGAGACAGGGGGCAAAATTCACCCCTCCACTTT.

The V and J genes are TRBV7-9 and TRBJ2-5; 10 bases are a match to TRBD2. Germline V gene sequence: CDR1 SEHNR, CDR2 FQNEAQ (reference sequence). Trimming cost V 5 bases and J 2 bases; bases outside gene matches: 5. This CDR3 has 15 amino acids. CDR3 sequence (DNA): TGTGCCAGCAGCCAGGGACTAGCGCGGCAAGAGACCCAGTACTTC. This codes for CASSQGLARQETQYF.

This clonotype came up many times. V is TRBV12-3 or TRBV12-4 and J is TRBJ2-5, with 9 bases that match TRBD1. Trimming removed 5 bases from V and 4 bases from J; junction bases left unmatched: 8. The CDR3 extends over 15 amino acids. This CDR3 is CASSPGQGGGETQYF. For the CDR3, the DNA is TGTGCCAGCAGTCCGGGACAGGGAGGCGGAGAGACCCAGTACTTC.

The genes are TRBV4-2 and TRBJ1-3, with a weak D call TRBD1 (6 bases). The CDR3 is 15 amino acids. The V gene's germline CDR1 is LGHNA and CDR2 YNFKEQ. The V end lost 0 bases, the J end lost 4 bases, and 10 bases lay between the germline ends. The CDR3 loop reads CASSQEGTRGNTIYF. As DNA, the CDR3 is TGTGCCAGCAGCCAAGAGGGGACACGGGGAAACACCATATATTTT.

This clonotype occurred a few times. The V and J genes are TRBV20-1 and TRBJ2-3, with D possibly matching TRBD2 (6 bases). This CDR3 has 16 amino acids. The V and J ends lost 2 bases and 0 bases respectively, with 15 bases between them. CDR1 DFQATT and CDR2 SNEGSKA come from the germline V gene (reference sequence). In DNA form, the CDR3 reads TGCAGTGCTAGAACCCTGGCGGGGTCCAGCACAGATACGCAGTATTTT. It yields the protein CSARTLAGSSTDTQYF.

The gene calls are TRBV20-1 and TRBJ1-6, with D tentatively TRBD1 (6 bases). This CDR3 has 14 amino acids. Germline-derived CDR1 and CDR2 are DFQATT and SNEGSKA (reference sequence). V lost 6 bases and J 7 bases, leaving 16 bases between the germline ends. The CDR3 DNA reads TGCAGTGCGCTGCAGGGGAATGGGAATTCACCCCTCCACTTT. Protein product: CSALQGNGNSPLHF.

The chain has TRBV29-1 and TRBJ2-3; D remains ambiguous. The germline V gene has CDR1 SQVTM and CDR2 ANQGSEA. The V end lost 5 bases, the J end lost 3 bases, and 9 bases lay between the germline ends. The CDR3 totals 12 residues. The CDR3, as DNA: TGCAGCGTTTATCTGGGGACAGATACGCAGTATTTT. Its protein product is CSVYLGTDTQYF.

This clonotype was observed at least ten times. This sequence joins TRBV15 and TRBJ1-2; maybe TRBD1 (6 bases). Trimming stripped 7 bases from V and 3 bases from J, with 18 bases between. The CDR3 is made up of 15 amino acids. The V gene's germline CDR1 is LNHNV and CDR2 YYDKDF (reference sequence). Here the CDR3 reads CATTPTGSDYYGYTF. In DNA form, the CDR3 reads TGTGCCACCACCCCCACAGGGTCGGATTACTATGGCTACACCTTC.